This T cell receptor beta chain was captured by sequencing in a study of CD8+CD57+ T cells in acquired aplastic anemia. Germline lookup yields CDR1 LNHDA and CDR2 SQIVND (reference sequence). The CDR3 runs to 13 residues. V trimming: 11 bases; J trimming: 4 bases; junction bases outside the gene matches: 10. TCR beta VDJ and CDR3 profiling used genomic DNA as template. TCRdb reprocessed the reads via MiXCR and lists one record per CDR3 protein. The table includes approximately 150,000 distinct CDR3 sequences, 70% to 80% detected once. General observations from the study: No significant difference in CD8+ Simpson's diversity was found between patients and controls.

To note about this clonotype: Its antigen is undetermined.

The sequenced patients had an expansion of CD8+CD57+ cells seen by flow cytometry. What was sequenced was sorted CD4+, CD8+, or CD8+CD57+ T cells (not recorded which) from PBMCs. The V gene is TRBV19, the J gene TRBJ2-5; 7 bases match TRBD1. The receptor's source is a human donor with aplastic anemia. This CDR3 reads CACNRDSRETQYF. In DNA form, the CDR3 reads TGTGCCTGTAATCGGGACAGTAGAGAGACCCAGTACTTC.